This T cell receptor (beta chain) was obtained from a study of T cell responses to AZD1222 COVID-19 vaccine. The data were produced by immunoSEQ multiplex PCR, yet TCRdb's version contains in-frame clones alone and is incomplete. The sample lists 250,000 to 300,000 clones; approximately 94% were seen once. The origin of this receptor is an adult who received the AZD1222 COVID-19 vaccine. This material consisted of peripheral blood, taken 28 days after the second AZD1222 dose.

The CDR3: CASSLEVPTGSGNTIYF. The CDR3 nucleotides read TGTGCCAGCAGCTTAGAGGTGCCGACAGGCTCTGGAAACACCATATATTTT. The chain joins TRBV7-8 to TRBJ1-3; tentatively, D is TRBD1 (6 bases). With 1 base removed from V and 0 bases from J, the gap between germline ends came to 13 bases. Germline loops: CDR1 SGHVS, CDR2 FQNEAQ. The CDR3 is made up of 17 amino acids.